These 32 T cell receptor beta chains were sequenced from one sample in a study of T cells expressing NK-cell markers. TCRdb reprocessed the 5' RACE reads; each CDR3 protein has one entry and no DNA is given. The listing contains 500,000 to 700,000 distinct CDR3 sequences. What was sequenced was blood T cells: a sorted CD56 or NKG2C T cell subset, CD4+ or CD8+ T cells, or bulk PBMC T cells (not recorded which). The receptors derive from a man aged 18 to 30 in good health.

The chain joins TRBV19 to TRBJ2-1; TCRdb returns TRBD2, unconfirmable since there is no DNA. The CDR3 has 14 residues. Germline CDR1 and CDR2: LNHDA and SQIVND (reference sequence). The CDR3 here is CATSSAGGSGEQFF.

This chain links TRBV27 with TRBJ2-1; the TCRdb D gene call, TRBD2, has no DNA to confirm it. CDR3 length: 14 amino acids. Germline V gives CDR1 MNHEY, CDR2 SMNVEV (reference sequence). CDR3 in amino acids: CASSLFEGSSEQFF.

The chain recombines TRBV10-3 with TRBJ2-1; TCRdb indicates TRBD1, and absent DNA this call remains unverified. Germline CDR1 ENHRY, CDR2 SYGVKD. This CDR3 is 13 amino acids long. CDR3 loop: CAISGQGNNEQFF.

The chain combines TRBV10-2 with TRBJ1-5; lacking DNA, the TRBD1 call made by TCRdb goes unchecked. Germline V gene data show CDR1 as WSHSY and CDR2 as SAAADI. The CDR3 contains 19 residues. CDR3: CASSHETPGTVNGNQPQHF.

This chain joins TRBV6-1 and TRBJ2-3; the D call from TCRdb, TRBD2, cannot be confirmed without DNA. This CDR3 contains 15 residues. Per the germline V gene, CDR1 is MNHNS and CDR2 is SASEGT. The CDR3 region is CASSQDPRSTDTQYF.

The chain joins TRBV28 to TRBJ2-3; absent DNA, TCRdb's TRBD2 call cannot be checked. The CDR3 is made up of 13 amino acids. Germline-derived CDR1 and CDR2 are MDHEN and SYDVKM. The CDR3 loop reads CASSSLKGLVRYF. Based on the CDR3 plus reference TRBV28 and TRBJ2-3, the full variable domain is DVKVTQSSRYLVKRTGEKVFLECVQDMDHENMFWYRQDPGLGLRLIYFSYDVKMKEKGDIPEGYSVSREKKERFSLILESASTNQTSMYLCASSSLKGLVRYFGPGTRLTVL.

This chain connects TRBV20-1 to TRBJ2-7; the D gene TCRdb calls, TRBD2, cannot be checked with no DNA. CDR3 length: 12 amino acids. The germline V gene encodes CDR1 DFQATT and CDR2 SNEGSKA (reference sequence). The CDR3 loop reads CSAYGGVSEQYF.

CDR3 in amino acids: CASSSTPGTSGTQFF. The rearrangement uses TRBV7-7 and TRBJ2-1; there is no DNA to check the TCRdb D call of TRBD2. The V gene's germline CDR1 is SSHAT and CDR2 FNYEAQ (reference sequence). CDR3 length: 15 amino acids.

The rearrangement uses TRBV5-1 and TRBJ2-1; the D call of TRBD1 rests on TCRdb alone, since no DNA is present to check it. Germline values: CDR1 SGHRS, CDR2 YFSETQ. CDR3 size: 17 residues. CDR3 region: CASSPLPTEVRENEQFF. Looking up the rest from reference TRBV5-1 and TRBJ2-1 gives the full variable domain: KAGVTQTPRYLIKTRGQQVTLSCSPISGHRSVSWYQQTPGQGLQFLFEYFSETQRNKGNFPGRFSGRQFSNSRSEMNVSTLELGDSALYLCASSPLPTEVRENEQFFGPGTRLTVL.

The chain combines TRBV5-1 with TRBJ2-3; the D gene TCRdb calls, TRBD1, cannot be checked with no DNA. The germline CDR1 and CDR2 sequences are SGHRS and YFSETQ. The CDR3 loop spans 14 amino acids. CDR3 region: CASSQRDSTDTQYF.

This chain uses TRBV7-9 with TRBJ2-7; TCRdb returns TRBD2, unconfirmable since there is no DNA. Germline values: CDR1 SEHNR, CDR2 FQNEAQ (reference sequence). The CDR3 is made up of 15 amino acids. CDR3 loop: CASSHLGPSSYEQYF.

The rearrangement joins TRBV5-1 to TRBJ2-7; with no DNA, the TCRdb D assignment of TRBD1 cannot be verified. This CDR3 comprises 15 residues. The germline CDR1 and CDR2 sequences are SGHRS and YFSETQ. The CDR3 spells CASSWAGDIVNEQYF.

V is TRBV29-1 and J is TRBJ2-1; there is no DNA to check the TCRdb D call of TRBD2. Germline V lookup: CDR1 SQVTM, CDR2 ANQGSEA. This CDR3 spans 13 amino acids. CDR3 in amino acids: CSVARNLVDEQFF.

The V call is TRBV4-1, the J call TRBJ1-5. Germline loops: CDR1 MGHRA, CDR2 YSYEKL. The CDR3 sequence is 14 residues long. The CDR3 here is CASSPQGGVQPQHF.

The J gene is TRBJ2-2, the V gene TRBV15; the D call of TRBD1 rests on TCRdb alone, since no DNA is present to check it. CDR3 length equals 14 residues. Germline V gene lookup returns CDR1 LNHNV and CDR2 YYDKDF (reference sequence). CDR3 sequence reads: CATSGLGITGELFF.

The chain uses TRBV10-3 and TRBJ1-5. Germline V gene data show CDR1 as ENHRY and CDR2 as SYGVKD. The CDR3 contains 13 residues. The CDR3 is CAIKGSLNQPQHF.

The chain has TRBV29-1 and TRBJ2-1. The CDR3 is 16 residues long. CDR1 is SQVTM and CDR2 is ANQGSEA in the germline V gene. The CDR3 protein is CSAPYSDRSSYNEQFF.

The rearrangement joins TRBV3-1 to TRBJ2-5; TCRdb proposes TRBD2, but this gene call is untestable without DNA. The CDR3 is made up of 16 amino acids. CDR1 LGHDT and CDR2 YNNKEL come from the germline V gene (reference sequence). This CDR3 is CASSPPSGRTGETQYF.

The genes are TRBV12-3 or TRBV12-4 and TRBJ2-3; there is no DNA to check the TCRdb D call of TRBD2. The CDR3 runs 16 residues. CDR3 loop: CASSLEWDYSTDTQYF.

The chain carries TRBV5-1 and TRBJ2-1; the D call of TRBD1 rests on TCRdb alone, since no DNA is present to check it. This CDR3 comprises 14 residues. Germline V lookup: CDR1 SGHRS, CDR2 YFSETQ. CDR3 region: CASSLAARVREQFF.

The V call is TRBV7-6, the J call TRBJ2-3; TCRdb's D call, TRBD1, is unchecked because there is no DNA. Germline CDR1 and CDR2: SGHVS and FNYEAQ. This CDR3 contains 13 residues. The CDR3: CASSSRPPGTQYF.

The V call is TRBV12-3 or TRBV12-4, the J call TRBJ2-4; the TCRdb call, TRBD1, lacks DNA for checking. CDR3 size: 14 residues. The CDR3 reads CASQTGSRVDIQYF.

This chain joins TRBV5-1 and TRBJ2-1; TCRdb picks TRBD1, but there is no DNA to check that call. The CDR3 runs to 15 residues. Germline loops: CDR1 SGHRS, CDR2 YFSETQ. CDR3 residues: CASSLDGTVIYEQFF. The variable domain in full, with the rest retrieved from reference TRBV5-1 and TRBJ2-1, is KAGVTQTPRYLIKTRGQQVTLSCSPISGHRSVSWYQQTPGQGLQFLFEYFSETQRNKGNFPGRFSGRQFSNSRSEMNVSTLELGDSALYLCASSLDGTVIYEQFFGPGTRLTVL.

The chain has TRBV12-3 or TRBV12-4 and TRBJ1-4. CDR3 length equals 14 residues. The CDR3 sequence is CASSLIQKNEKLFF.

The CDR3 is CSVAGASLNTGELFF. The chain combines TRBV29-1 with TRBJ2-2; TCRdb picks TRBD1, but there is no DNA to check that call. Germline V CDR1 and CDR2: SQVTM, ANQGSEA. This CDR3 has 15 amino acids.

J is TRBJ2-2 and V is TRBV7-6; TCRdb's D call, TRBD2, is unchecked because there is no DNA. CDR1 SGHVS and CDR2 FNYEAQ come from the germline V gene. The CDR3 extends over 17 amino acids. CDR3 sequence: CASSAASGRAVVGELFF. Complete variable domain (other parts from reference TRBV7-6 and TRBJ2-2): GAGVSQSPRYKVTKRGQDVALRCDPISGHVSLYWYRQALGQGPEFLTYFNYEAQQDKSGLPNDRFSAERPEGSISTLTIQRTEQRDSAMYRCASSAASGRAVVGELFFGEGSRLTVL.

The chain joins TRBV6-5 to TRBJ2-7. CDR1 is MNHEY, CDR2 SVGAGI, per germline. The length of the CDR3 is 11 residues. CDR3 sequence reads: CASTSLGGQYF.

V gene TRBV2 combines with J gene TRBJ2-1; TCRdb designates TRBD1, a call that cannot be tested without DNA. CDR1 and CDR2 from the germline V gene are SNHLY and FYNNEI. The CDR3 is made up of 13 amino acids. The CDR3 sequence: CASSDVGTVEQFF.

The chain is built from TRBV3-1 and TRBJ2-5; as DNA is missing, the TRBD1 call by TCRdb cannot be tested. CDR3 length: 15 amino acids. Germline V gene lookup returns CDR1 LGHDT and CDR2 YNNKEL (reference sequence). The CDR3 region is CASSPQTGSQETQYF.

V usage is TRBV18 and J usage is TRBJ2-1. Germline CDR1 is KGHSH and CDR2 is LQKENI. The CDR3 length is 19 residues. The CDR3 protein is CASSPRLINFKGSYNEQFF.

The rearrangement joins TRBV7-8 to TRBJ2-3. Germline CDR1 is SGHVS and CDR2 is FQNEAQ. The CDR3 has 14 amino acids. This chain's CDR3 is CASSLAAAGDTQYF.

This sequence joins TRBV5-1 and TRBJ2-3. The CDR3 is made up of 14 amino acids. In germline, CDR1 is SGHRS, CDR2 YFSETQ. This CDR3 reads CASSPSDPTDTQYF.